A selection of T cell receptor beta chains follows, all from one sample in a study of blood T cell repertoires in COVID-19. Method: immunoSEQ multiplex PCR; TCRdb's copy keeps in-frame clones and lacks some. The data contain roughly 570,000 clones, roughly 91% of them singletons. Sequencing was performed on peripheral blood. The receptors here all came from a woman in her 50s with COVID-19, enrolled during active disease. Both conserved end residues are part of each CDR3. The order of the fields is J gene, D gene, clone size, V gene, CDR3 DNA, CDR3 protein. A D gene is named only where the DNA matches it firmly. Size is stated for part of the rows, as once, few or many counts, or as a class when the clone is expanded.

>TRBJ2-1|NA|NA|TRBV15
TGTGCCACCAGCAGAGACGGACAGATCTCCTACAATGAGCAGTTCTTC
CATSRDGQISYNEQFF
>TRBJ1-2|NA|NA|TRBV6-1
TGTGCCAGCAGTGAACATCGGGGGGATGGCTACACCTTC
CASSEHRGDGYTF
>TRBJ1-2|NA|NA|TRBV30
TGTGCCTGGAGTGGTGGGGAGGGCTATGGCTACACCTTC
CAWSGGEGYGYTF
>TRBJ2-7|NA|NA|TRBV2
TGTGCCAGCAGTGATTCTTTGGGGCAGGGGACCCCCTACGAGCAGTACTTC
CASSDSLGQGTPYEQYF
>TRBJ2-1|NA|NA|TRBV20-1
TGCAGTGCTCCACAGGCCAATGAGCAGTTCTTC
CSAPQANEQFF
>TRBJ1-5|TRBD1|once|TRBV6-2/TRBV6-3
TGTGCCAGCAGCCCTAGACAGGGACAAAATCAGCCCCAGCATTTT
CASSPRQGQNQPQHF
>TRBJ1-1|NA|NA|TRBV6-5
TGTGCCAGCATCATTCTCCCCGGGAACACTGAAGCTTTCTTT
CASIILPGNTEAFF
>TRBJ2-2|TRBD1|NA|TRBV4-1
TGCGCCAGCAGCCAAGCCAGGACAGGGGCTTCCACCGGGGAGCTGTTTTTT
CASSQARTGASTGELFF
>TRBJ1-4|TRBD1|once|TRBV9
TGTGCCAGCAGCGTATCCCCACAGGGGGCGACTAATGAAAAACTGTTTTTT
CASSVSPQGATNEKLFF
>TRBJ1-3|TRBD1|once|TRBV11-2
TGTGCCAGCAGCCCTCCGGGACAGGGAAGTCGGGGTAACACCATATATTTT
CASSPPGQGSRGNTIYF
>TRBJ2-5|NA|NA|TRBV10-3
TGTGCCATCGGCCCTGGGGCAGAAGAGACCCAGTACTTC
CAIGPGAEETQYF
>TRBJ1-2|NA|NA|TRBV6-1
TGTGCCAGCAGTGAAGTGGGCAGCTTCTATGGCTACACCTTC
CASSEVGSFYGYTF
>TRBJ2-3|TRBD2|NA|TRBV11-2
TGTGCCAGCAGCTTCCCCGGACTAGCAGGCACAGATACGCAGTATTTT
CASSFPGLAGTDTQYF
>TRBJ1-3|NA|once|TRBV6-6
TGTGCCAGCAGTTACCCCCCCAGCGTCTCTGGAAACACCATATATTTT
CASSYPPSVSGNTIYF